This T cell receptor (beta chain) was found in a study of T cell responses to AZD1222 COVID-19 vaccine. Libraries were prepared by immunoSEQ multiplex PCR; TCRdb keeps only in-frame clonotypes and omits some of them. The sample includes 150,000 or so clones, roughly 93% of them seen just once. General study points: Researchers report vaccine-associated CD4 TCRs spanning spike, with dominance at 160-218 and 743-854.

Second doses were pooled across both intervals (about 4 or about 12 weeks). Germline assignment: CDR1 LNHDA and CDR2 SQIVND (reference sequence). CDR3 length: 14 amino acids. Between the trimmed V and J ends, which lost 9 bases and 2 bases, there was a span of 16 bases. This clone was found once. The antigen remains undetermined. The input for sequencing was peripheral blood, taken 28 days after the second AZD1222 dose. The chain joins TRBV19 to TRBJ1-2; no reliable D call. This TCR was recovered from an adult who received the AZD1222 COVID-19 vaccine. CDR3 amino acids: CASLSVTENYGYTF. In DNA form, the CDR3 reads TGTGCCAGCCTTTCTGTGACGGAGAACTATGGCTACACCTTC.